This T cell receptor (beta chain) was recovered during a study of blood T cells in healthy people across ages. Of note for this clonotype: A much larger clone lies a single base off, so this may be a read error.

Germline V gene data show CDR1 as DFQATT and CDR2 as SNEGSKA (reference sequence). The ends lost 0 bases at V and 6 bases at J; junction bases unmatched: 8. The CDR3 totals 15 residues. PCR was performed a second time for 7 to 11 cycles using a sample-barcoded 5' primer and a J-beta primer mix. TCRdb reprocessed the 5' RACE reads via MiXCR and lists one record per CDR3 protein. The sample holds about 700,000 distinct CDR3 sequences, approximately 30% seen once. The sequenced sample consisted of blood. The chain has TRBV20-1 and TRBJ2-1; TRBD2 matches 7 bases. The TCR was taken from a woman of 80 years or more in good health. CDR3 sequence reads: CSARDPLAARNEQFF. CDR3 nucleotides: TGCAGTGCTAGAGATCCCCTAGCGGCTCGCAATGAGCAGTTCTTC.